This is a list of T cell receptor beta chains from one sample in a study of control samples from healthy donors and cancer patients. The method was immunoSEQ multiplex PCR; TCRdb's version includes in-frame clones alone and lacks a portion of them. The sample consists of roughly 130,000 clones, 70% to 90% of them appearing once. Material for sequencing was blood. These receptors originate from a man aged 45 to 65 in good health. CDR3s include the opening cysteine and the closing phenylalanine or tryptophan. The order of the fields is V gene, J gene, D gene, clone size, CDR3 protein, CDR3 DNA. The D gene is left open where the match is weak. Clone size is not always given. Where it is, it says once, few, many or a class for expanded clones.

>TRBV7-3|TRBJ1-2|-|-
CASSPNGGGYGYTF
TGTGCCAGCAGCCCAAATGGCGGGGGTTATGGCTACACCTTC
>TRBV7-3|TRBJ2-5|-|-
CASSLMGQETQYF
TGTGCCAGCAGCTTGATGGGGCAAGAGACCCAGTACTTC
>TRBV2|TRBJ1-6|TRBD1|-
CASSGYRGVYNSPLHF
TGTGCCAGCAGTGGTTACAGGGGGGTTTATAATTCACCCCTCCACTTT
>TRBV12-3/TRBV12-4|TRBJ1-1|-|few
CASSLQMNTEAFF
TGTGCCAGCAGTTTGCAGATGAACACTGAAGCTTTCTTT
>TRBV3-1/TRBV3-2|TRBJ2-6|TRBD1|few
CASSQNRGAVEFGANVLTF
TGTGCCAGCAGCCAGAACAGGGGGGCAGTGGAGTTTGGGGCCAACGTCCTGACTTTC
>TRBV9|TRBJ2-1|TRBD2|-
CASSAYSGGSNEQFF
TGTGCCAGCAGCGCATATAGCGGGGGGAGTAATGAGCAGTTCTTC
>TRBV28|TRBJ2-7|-|few
CASGGPDRASGGMREQYF
TGTGCCTCCGGGGGTCCGGACAGGGCCAGCGGGGGGATGAGGGAGCAGTACTTC
>TRBV18|TRBJ2-7|TRBD2|once
CASSPAAGGTYEQYF
TGTGCCAGCTCACCTGCGGCGGGGGGAACCTACGAGCAGTACTTC
>TRBV2|TRBJ2-3|TRBD2|-
CASSVSSGGFSTDTQYF
TGTGCCAGCAGTGTGAGTAGCGGGGGATTCTCCACAGATACGCAGTATTTT
>TRBV24-1|TRBJ1-3|-|-
CATWDNTIYF
TGTGCCACCTGGGACAACACCATATATTTT
>TRBV5-4|TRBJ1-1|-|-
CASSVAMNTEAFF
TGTGCCAGCAGCGTCGCCATGAACACTGAAGCTTTCTTT
>TRBV9|TRBJ1-1|-|few
CASSAHTENTEAFF
TGTGCCAGCAGCGCCCATACGGAGAACACTGAAGCTTTCTTT
>TRBV24-1|TRBJ2-1|-|-
CATSDPGTANNEQFF
TGTGCCACCAGTGATCCCGGGACGGCGAACAATGAGCAGTTCTTC
>TRBV6-5|TRBJ1-6|-|many
CASSSGPYNSPLHF
TGTGCCAGCAGTTCGGGGCCCTATAATTCACCCCTCCACTTT
>TRBV10-2|TRBJ1-2|TRBD1|-
CASSDRGDGYTF
TGCGCCAGCAGTGACAGGGGGGACGGCTACACCTTC
>TRBV4-2|TRBJ1-5|-|-
CASSQGGQNQPQHF
TGTGCCAGCAGCCAAGGGGGGCAGAATCAGCCCCAGCATTTT
>TRBV12-3/TRBV12-4|TRBJ2-3|-|-
CASSLIGKAQYF
TGTGCCAGCAGTTTAATAGGGAAGGCGCAGTATTTT
>TRBV2|TRBJ2-7|-|-
CASSDTYEQYF
TGTGCCAGCAGTGACACCTACGAGCAGTACTTC
>TRBV7-6|TRBJ2-3|TRBD1|-
CASSFRDRAWDTQYF
TGTGCCAGCAGCTTCCGGGACAGGGCTTGGGATACGCAGTATTTT